Described below is a single T cell receptor beta chain sequence and its context. As yet, its antigen is unknown. This may be a read error: a much more frequent sequence differs by one nucleotide. Germline assignment: CDR1 SGHAT and CDR2 FQNNGV. This CDR3 has 16 amino acids. The template, roughly 510 ng total RNA, yielded TCR beta cDNA made with a constant-region primer. A slightly modified ARM-PCR protocol with three nested multiplex PCR rounds produced these TCR beta libraries. Use of TRBV1-TRBV30 forward primers with a C-beta reverse primer characterized the first two PCR rounds, which lasted roughly 11 cycles each. Via MiXCR, TCRdb re-called the multiplex PCR reads, giving one row per CDR3 protein. The sample yields about 30,000 distinct CDR3 sequences, around 66% seen once. The data stem from a study of tumor-infiltrating lymphocytes in primary liver carcinoma. Extraction of RNA together with DNA used about 17-30 mg of unsorted bulk tissue. Each tumor sample had over 75% viable tumor cells.

Study-wide points: A small share of top clones, only about 7.5-25%, was found in all five tumor regions. Tumor-adjacent and tumor-blood pairs shared a smaller degree of overlap than tumor region pairs. Blood's top-250-clone fraction was significantly lower than that of tumors (p = 0.039).

This TCR was recovered from a young woman with primary liver carcinoma and hepatitis B virus infection. The chain is built from TRBV11-2 and TRBJ2-3; 9 nucleotides line up with TRBD2. What was sequenced was liver tumor tissue from sampling region 3. Indicated subset: tumor region T3, left-lateral pole. CDR3 region: CASSISGGTSTDTQYF. The CDR3 nucleotides are TGTGCCAGCAGCATATCCGGAGGGACTAGCACTGATACGCAGTATTTT. Filled out from reference TRBV11-2 and TRBJ2-3, the complete variable domain reads EAGVAQSPRYKIIEKRQSVAFWCNPISGHATLYWYQQILGQGPKLLIQFQNNGVVDDSQLPKDRFSAERLKGVDSTLKIQPAKLEDSAVYLCASSISGGTSTDTQYFGPGTRLTVL.